Listed below are T cell receptor beta chains from one sample, sequenced in a study of early T cells in non-severe SARS-CoV-2 infection. TCRdb reprocessed the 5' RACE reads via MiXCR and lists one record per CDR3 protein. The data contain 90,000 to 120,000 distinct CDR3 sequences, around 10% of them singletons. The sequencing sample was made of whole blood. The receptor set was obtained from an adult who was a healthcare worker with PCR-confirmed SARS-CoV-2 infection or an uninfected control (not recorded which). CDR3s include the opening cysteine and the closing phenylalanine or tryptophan.

>TRBJ2-7|TRBV27
CADRSRDEQYF
>TRBJ2-2|TRBV7-2
CASSLVRNTGELFF
>TRBJ2-5|TRBV7-2
CASSPIVRTQYF
>TRBJ1-2|TRBV12-3/TRBV12-4
CASSLAYRGGGYTF
>TRBJ2-2|TRBV7-6
CASRTRNGELFF
>TRBJ2-3|TRBV28
CASGRVGDTQYF
>TRBJ2-1|TRBV6-5
CASSYGADYNEQFF
>TRBJ2-3|TRBV20-1
CSGTGPDTQYF
>TRBJ2-1|TRBV30
CAWRSRDFYPYNEQFF
>TRBJ2-7|TRBV15
CATSRDYYEQYF
>TRBJ2-7|TRBV28
CASTLGTAGKQYF
>TRBJ2-7|TRBV7-8
CASSTGLSYEQYF
>TRBJ2-1|TRBV28
CASSRLARSNEQFF
>TRBJ2-7|TRBV7-9
CASSTVWEQYF
>TRBJ2-1|TRBV28
CASSLLGAAYNEQFF